This TCR beta chain stems from a study of cytomegalovirus exposure and HLA in healthy donors. Sequenced by immunoSEQ multiplex PCR; TCRdb stores in-frame clones only, minus some. The sample consists of roughly 63,000 clones, about 90% of them appearing once. The source of this sequence is a woman younger than 35 in good health and CMV-seronegative. The sequenced material came from PBMCs.

CDR3 DNA sequence: TGTGCCAGCAGTGAATTTAAAGGGACAGGGGACACTGAAGCTTTCTTT. It codes for CASSEFKGTGDTEAFF. The rearrangement links TRBV25-1 to TRBJ1-1; 10 nucleotides agree with TRBD1. Unmatched junction bases numbered 5, after V lost 1 base and J lost 3 bases. Germline V gives CDR1 MGHDK, CDR2 SYGVNS. CDR3 length: 16 residues.